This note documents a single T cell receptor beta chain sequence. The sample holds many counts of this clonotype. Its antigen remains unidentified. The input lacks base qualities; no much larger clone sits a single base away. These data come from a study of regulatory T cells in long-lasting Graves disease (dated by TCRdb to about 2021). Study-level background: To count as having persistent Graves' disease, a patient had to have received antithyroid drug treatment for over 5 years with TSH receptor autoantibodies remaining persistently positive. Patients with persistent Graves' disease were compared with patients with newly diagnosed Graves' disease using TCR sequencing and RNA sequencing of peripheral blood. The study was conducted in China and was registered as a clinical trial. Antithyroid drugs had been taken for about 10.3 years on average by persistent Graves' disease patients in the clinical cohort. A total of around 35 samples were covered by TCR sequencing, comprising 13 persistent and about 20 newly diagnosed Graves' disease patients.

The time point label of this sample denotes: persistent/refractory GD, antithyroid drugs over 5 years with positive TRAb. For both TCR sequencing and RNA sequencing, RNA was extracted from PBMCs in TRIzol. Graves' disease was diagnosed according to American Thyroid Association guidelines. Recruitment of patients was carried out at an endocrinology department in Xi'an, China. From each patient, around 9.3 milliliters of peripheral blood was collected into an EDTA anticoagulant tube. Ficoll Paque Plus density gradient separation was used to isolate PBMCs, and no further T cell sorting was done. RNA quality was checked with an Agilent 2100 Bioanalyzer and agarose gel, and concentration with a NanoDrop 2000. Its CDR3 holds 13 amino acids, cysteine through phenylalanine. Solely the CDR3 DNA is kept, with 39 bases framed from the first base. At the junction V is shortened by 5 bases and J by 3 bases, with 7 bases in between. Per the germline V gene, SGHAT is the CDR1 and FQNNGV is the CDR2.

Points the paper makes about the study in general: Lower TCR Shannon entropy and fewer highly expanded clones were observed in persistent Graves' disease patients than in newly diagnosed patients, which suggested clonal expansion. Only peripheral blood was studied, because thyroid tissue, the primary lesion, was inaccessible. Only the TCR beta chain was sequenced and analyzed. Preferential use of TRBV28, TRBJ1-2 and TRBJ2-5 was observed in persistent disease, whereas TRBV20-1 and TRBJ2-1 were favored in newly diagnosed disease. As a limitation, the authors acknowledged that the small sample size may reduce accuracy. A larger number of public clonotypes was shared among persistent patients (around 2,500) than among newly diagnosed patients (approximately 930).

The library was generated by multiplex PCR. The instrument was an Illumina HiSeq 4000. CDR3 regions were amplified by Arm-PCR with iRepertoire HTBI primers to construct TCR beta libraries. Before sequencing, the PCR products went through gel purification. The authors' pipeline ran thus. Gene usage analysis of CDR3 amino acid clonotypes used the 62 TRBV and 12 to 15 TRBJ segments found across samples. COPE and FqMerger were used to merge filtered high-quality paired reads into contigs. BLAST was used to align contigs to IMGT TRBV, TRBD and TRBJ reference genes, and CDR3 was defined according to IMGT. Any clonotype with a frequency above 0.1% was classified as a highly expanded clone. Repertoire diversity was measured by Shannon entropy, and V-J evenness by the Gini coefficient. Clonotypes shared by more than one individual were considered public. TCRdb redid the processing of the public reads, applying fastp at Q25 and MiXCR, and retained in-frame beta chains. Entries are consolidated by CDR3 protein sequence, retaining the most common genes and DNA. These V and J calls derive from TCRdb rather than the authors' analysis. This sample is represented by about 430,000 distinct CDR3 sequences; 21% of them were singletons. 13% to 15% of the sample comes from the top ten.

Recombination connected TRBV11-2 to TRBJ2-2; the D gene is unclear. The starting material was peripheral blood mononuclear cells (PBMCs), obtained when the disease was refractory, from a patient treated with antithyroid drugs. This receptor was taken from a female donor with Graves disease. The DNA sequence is TGTGCCAGCAGCGCCCAGTACACCGGGGAGCTGTTTTTT. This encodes CASSAQYTGELFF.